This entry features one TCR beta chain sequence. Its antigen remains unknown. This entry comes from a study of cytomegalovirus exposure and HLA in healthy donors. Findings and limits, study-wide: According to the study, approximately 150 TCR beta chains were cytomegalovirus-associated. There was a cluster of highly shared sequence variants that was likely a sequencing artifact.

The study ran its PCR with 60 Vbeta and 13 Jbeta primers. Sequencing was performed with immunoSEQ multiplex PCR; in TCRdb, only in-frame clones are kept and a portion is missing. The data contain some 160,000 clones, approximately 79% of them singletons. From germline, CDR1 is SGHTA and CDR2 FQGNSA. V lost 5 bases to trimming and J lost 7 bases, with 12 bases between them. This CDR3 has 12 residues. Sequencing was carried out using PBMCs. The source of this sequence is a woman aged 40 to 50 in good health and CMV-seronegative. V gene TRBV7-2 combines with J gene TRBJ2-7; perhaps TRBD2 as D (5 bases). The CDR3 bases are TGTGCCAGCAGCGCCGCTAGCCGGGAGCAGTACTTC. Its protein is CASSAASREQYF.